Listed below are T cell receptor beta chains from one sample, sequenced in a study of blood T cell repertoires in COVID-19. Measured with immunoSEQ multiplex PCR; TCRdb has only the in-frame clones, and not every one. The repertoire holds 430,000 or so clones, with about 87% as singletons. Sequencing was done on a sample of peripheral blood. These receptor sequences come from a young man with COVID-19, enrolled during active disease. CDR3s include the opening cysteine and the closing phenylalanine or tryptophan. A D gene is named only where the DNA matches it firmly. Clone size is given for some rows only: seen once, a few or many times, or a class if the clone is expanded.

j_gene	abundance	d_gene	v_gene	CDR3aa	CDR3nt
TRBJ2-2	.	.	TRBV19	CASRPRGGGVIGELFF	TGTGCCAGTAGACCCAGAGGAGGGGGCGTTATCGGGGAGCTGTTTTTT
TRBJ1-4	.	TRBD1	TRBV4-1	CASSQPGTVEKLFF	TGCGCCAGCAGCCAACCCGGGACAGTCGAAAAACTGTTTTTT
TRBJ2-7	few	.	TRBV5-5	CASSPTTGYEQYF	TGTGCCAGCAGCCCGACGACGGGCTACGAGCAGTACTTC
TRBJ1-1	.	.	TRBV5-5	CASSLLAEAFF	TGTGCCAGCAGTCTCCTAGCTGAAGCTTTCTTT
TRBJ2-3	.	TRBD2	TRBV10-3	CAPGSSGGGTTDTQYF	TGTGCCCCAGGGTCGAGCGGGGGAGGTACTACAGATACGCAGTATTTT
TRBJ2-3	.	TRBD2	TRBV5-1	CASSPRTSGFTDTQYF	TGCGCCAGCAGCCCTAGGACTAGCGGTTTCACAGATACGCAGTATTTT
TRBJ2-1	once	.	TRBV27	CASSLSAGGYNEQFF	TGTGCCAGCAGTTTATCAGCAGGGGGGTACAATGAGCAGTTCTTC
TRBJ1-2	.	.	TRBV25-1	CASLTNYGYTF	TGTGCCAGCCTTACTAACTATGGCTACACCTTC
TRBJ1-1	.	.	TRBV18	CASSPSAGSEAFF	TGTGCCAGCTCACCATCGGCAGGCTCTGAAGCTTTCTTT
TRBJ1-1	.	.	TRBV2	CASRAQDTEAFF	TGTGCCAGCAGAGCTCAGGACACTGAAGCTTTCTTT
TRBJ2-7	.	.	TRBV2	CASSGGQPERYF	TGTGCCAGCAGCGGAGGACAGCCAGAGAGGTACTTC
TRBJ2-1	few	.	TRBV5-5	CASSFAGSSYNEQFF	TGTGCCAGCAGCTTTGCGGGGAGCTCCTACAATGAGCAGTTCTTC
TRBJ2-7	.	TRBD1	TRBV4-1	CASSQEGRTGTNF	TGCGCCAGCAGCCAAGAGGGGAGGACAGGGACGAACTTC
TRBJ2-1	.	TRBD1	TRBV19	CASSTGQVYNEQFF	TGTGCCAGTAGTACTGGACAGGTCTACAATGAGCAGTTCTTC
TRBJ1-5	once	.	TRBV30	CAWTAGGNQPQHF	TGTGCCTGGACAGCCGGGGGAAATCAGCCCCAGCATTTT
TRBJ2-7	.	TRBD2	TRBV27	CASSFSGRWGFSYEQYF	TGTGCCAGCAGTTTTTCCGGGAGGTGGGGCTTCTCCTACGAGCAGTACTTC
TRBJ2-3	.	TRBD1	TRBV5-4	CASTQQGVTDTQYF	TGTGCCAGCACCCAACAGGGGGTCACGGATACGCAGTATTTT
TRBJ2-1	.	.	TRBV7-9	CASSLDAGPALNEQFF	TGTGCCAGCAGCTTAGACGCGGGCCCGGCTCTCAATGAGCAGTTCTTC
TRBJ2-7	.	TRBD1	TRBV19	CASSAGTGGSPYEQYF	TGTGCCAGTAGTGCCGGGACAGGAGGATCACCCTACGAGCAGTACTTC
TRBJ2-7	once	TRBD1	TRBV7-9	CASSPGTDEQYF	TGTGCCAGCAGCCCGGGGACAGACGAGCAGTACTTC
TRBJ2-5	once	TRBD2	TRBV7-6	CASRASLAPGGETQYF	TGTGCCAGCAGGGCATCACTAGCCCCGGGAGGGGAGACCCAGTACTTC
TRBJ1-1	.	.	TRBV21-1	CASSKAKETVLNTEAFF	TGTGCCAGCAGCAAAGCCAAGGAGACAGTATTGAACACTGAAGCTTTCTTT
TRBJ2-7	.	TRBD2	TRBV27	CASSGGSSYEQYF	TGTGCCAGCAGCGGGGGGTCTTCCTACGAGCAGTACTTC
TRBJ2-2	.	TRBD2	TRBV5-6	CASSLRNGRGTGELFF	TGTGCCAGCAGCTTACGGAACGGGAGGGGTACCGGGGAGCTGTTTTTT
TRBJ1-1	.	.	TRBV7-3	CASRSRRGTEAFF	TGTGCCAGCAGGTCTCGGCGGGGCACTGAAGCTTTCTTT
TRBJ1-1	once	.	TRBV11-3	CASRLSSEAFF	TGTGCCAGTAGACTGAGCTCTGAAGCTTTCTTT
TRBJ2-7	.	TRBD1	TRBV19	CASSIGDRGKFNEQYF	TGTGCCAGTAGTATCGGAGACAGGGGGAAGTTTAACGAGCAGTACTTC